This T cell receptor (beta chain) comes out of a study of T cell repertoires in cytomegalovirus infection. About the study: Indications of both CMV infection and matching HLA type were provided by public TCR beta signatures. Study conclusions and caveats: Dominating the ex vivo response were TCR beta clonotypes that were CMV-specific and HLA-C-restricted. Carriers of CMV plus the relevant HLA were identified by cumulative public TCR beta family frequency.

The CDR3 runs 16 residues. V gave up 4 bases and J gave up 4 bases, with 20 bases separating them. CDR1 is SGHDT and CDR2 is YYEEEE in the germline V gene. A note on this clonotype: Its antigen remains unidentified.

Each CDR3 protein gets one entry after TCRdb re-called the reads with MiXCR. The sample lists under 150,000 distinct CDR3 sequences, 20% to 30% occurring once. What was sequenced was PBMCs, sequenced either directly or after in vitro stimulation (not recorded which). This sequence joins TRBV5-6 and TRBJ1-1, with D perhaps matching TRBD1 (5 bases). The clonotype was recovered from a human donor in good health (CMV status not recorded). Some clones in this sample may be carry-over from other donors' samples. The CDR3: CASSEDTGTRSTEAFF. The DNA of the CDR3 is TGTGCCAGCAGCGAAGATACCGGGACGAGGAGCACTGAAGCTTTCTTT. Full variable domain (missing parts from reference TRBV5-6 and TRBJ1-1): DAGVTQSPTHLIKTRGQQVTLRCSPKSGHDTVSWYQQALGQGPQFIFQYYEEEERQRGNFPDRFSGHQFPNYSSELNVNALLLGDSALYLCASSEDTGTRSTEAFFGQGTRLTVV.